This T cell receptor (beta chain) was recovered during a study of T cell changes during pregnancy in multiple sclerosis. The CDR3 runs to 15 residues. CDR1 and CDR2 from the germline V gene are LGHNA and YSLEER. After removal of 8 bases from V and 0 bases from J, the junction contained 5 bases not matched to a gene. Method: immunoSEQ multiplex PCR; TCRdb's copy keeps in-frame clones and lacks some. This table has 30,000 or so clones, 90% to 95% appearing once. This clone is a singleton in its sample. The chain uses TRBV4-3 and TRBJ1-3, with TRBD1 matching 9 bases. This clonotype was sampled from a female donor in good health, enrolled as a control in a pregnancy study. Source: CD8+ T cells from peripheral blood mononuclear cells, taken in the second trimester of pregnancy. CDR3 amino acids: CASGRTGDSGNTIYF. CDR3 DNA: TGCGCCAGCGGAAGGACAGGGGACTCTGGAAACACCATATATTTT.